Shown below are 30 T cell receptor beta chains from a single sample sequenced in a study of T cell repertoires in cytomegalovirus infection. MiXCR, run by TCRdb on the reads, gives a single entry per CDR3 protein. The sample has about 740,000 distinct CDR3 sequences; 30% to 35% are singletons. Their recognized antigens are unknown. Here the sequenced sample was cultured PBMCs, taken from culture after CMV antigen stimulation. Every receptor here comes from a human donor in good health (CMV status not recorded). Some clones in this sample may be carry-over from other donors' samples.

V is TRBV11-3 and J is TRBJ1-1; 10 nucleotides agree with TRBD1. The CDR3 extends over 13 amino acids. V trimming: 2 bases; J trimming: 8 bases; junction bases outside the gene matches: 2. Germline CDR1 and CDR2: SGHNT and YENEEA. The CDR3 loop reads CASSLRGQGEAFF. The CDR3, as DNA: TGTGCCAGCAGCTTAAGGGGACAGGGGGAAGCTTTCTTT.

The chain joins TRBV2 to TRBJ1-1; a weak D match, TRBD1 (6 bases). Per germline, CDR1 SNHLY and CDR2 FYNNEI. The germline V and J ends were trimmed by 7 bases and 6 bases, with 18 bases remaining between them. This CDR3 is built from 14 residues. The CDR3 sequence is CASKGGGGGAEAFF. For the CDR3, the DNA is TGTGCCAGCAAGGGTGGGGGGGGGGGCGCTGAAGCTTTCTTT.

This chain joins TRBV7-6 and TRBJ2-7; D ambiguous. The V gene's germline CDR1 is SGHVS and CDR2 FNYEAQ. The V gene lost 1 base and the J gene lost 7 bases, with 20 bases spanning the gap. This CDR3 spans 16 amino acids. The CDR3, as DNA: TGTGCCAGCAGCTTAGGTCTTGACACCCTCTATAGTGAGCAGTACTTC. Encoded protein: CASSLGLDTLYSEQYF. Full variable domain (remainder filled in from reference TRBV7-6 and TRBJ2-7): GAGVSQSPRYKVTKRGQDVALRCDPISGHVSLYWYRQALGQGPEFLTYFNYEAQQDKSGLPNDRFSAERPEGSISTLTIQRTEQRDSAMYRCASSLGLDTLYSEQYFGPGTRLTVT.

The gene calls are TRBV2 and TRBJ2-3, with D perhaps being TRBD1 or TRBD2 (7 bases each). Trimming cost V 7 bases and J 5 bases, with 16 bases left between them. The CDR3 consists of 14 residues. Germline V gene sequence: CDR1 SNHLY, CDR2 FYNNEI. CDR3 sequence reads: CASTIGGGGDTQYF. The CDR3 DNA follows: TGTGCCAGCACGATAGGGGGCGGGGGAGATACGCAGTATTTT.

This chain connects TRBV29-1 to TRBJ2-5; D is undetermined. The V end lost 2 bases, the J end lost 0 bases, and 10 bases lay between the germline ends. The CDR3 consists of 14 residues. From germline, CDR1 is SQVTM and CDR2 ANQGSEA. CDR3 DNA sequence: TGCAGCGTTGAACCAGGCAGCGACCAAGAGACCCAGTACTTC. It is translated as CSVEPGSDQETQYF.

Comments on this clonotype: The CDR3 does not close with the conserved phenylalanine or tryptophan, likely indicating a read error. It is unclear where the CDR3 begins or ends on the DNA, so no DNA is shown, and the CDR3 is as TCRdb lists it. This chain uses TRBV10-3 with TRBJ2-3; the table's D call TRBD2 went unverified against the DNA. The CDR3 is 14 amino acids long, termini counted. Germline V gene lookup returns CDR1 ENHRY and CDR2 SYGVKD. The CDR3 protein is CAISESRDSGVEYV.

The genes are TRBV4-2 and TRBJ1-4, with 7 bases identical to TRBD1. The germline V gene encodes CDR1 LGHNA and CDR2 YNFKEQ. With 6 bases clipped from V and 4 bases from J, the junction kept 14 bases outside the gene matches. The CDR3 is 17 amino acids. As DNA, the CDR3 is TGTGCCAGCAGACGACAGGGCGCTGGGGGATATAATGAAAAACTGTTTTTT. Translated, it gives CASRRQGAGGYNEKLFF.

The genes are TRBV2 and TRBJ1-4, with TRBD1 as a possible D gene (6 bases). The CDR3 covers 14 residues. V lost 6 bases to trimming and J lost 7 bases, with 15 bases between them. The germline CDR1 and CDR2 sequences are SNHLY and FYNNEI. The CDR3 region is CASSPGTTAEKLFF. As DNA, the CDR3 is TGTGCCAGCAGCCCTGGGACAACCGCTGAAAAACTGTTTTTT.

This chain links TRBV7-2 with TRBJ2-3; a possible D gene is TRBD2 (6 bases). V was trimmed by 1 base and J by 9 bases, leaving 14 bases between them. CDR1 is SGHTA and CDR2 is FQGNSA in the germline V gene. This CDR3 comprises 14 residues. CDR3 bases: TGTGCCAGCAGCTTAGTTTTCGGGAGAGTCACGCAGTATTTT. Its translation: CASSLVFGRVTQYF.

This chain links TRBV28 with TRBJ2-1; TRBD1 or TRBD2 may be the D gene (5 bases each). Trimming removed 4 bases at V and 9 bases at J, with 19 bases between. CDR3 size: 15 residues. The germline CDR1 and CDR2 sequences are MDHEN and SYDVKM. CDR3 in DNA: TGTGCCAGCAGTTCCGGGACGGCGGCCCACGTTGAGCAGTTCTTC. Encoded protein: CASSSGTAAHVEQFF.

This clonotype occurred a few times. This CDR3 is CATFQVQTGYTF. For the CDR3, the DNA is TGTGCCACCTTCCAGGTTCAAACTGGCTACACCTTC. V gene TRBV7-9 combines with J gene TRBJ1-2; D is unclear. Looked up from germline, CDR1 is SEHNR and CDR2 is FQNEAQ (reference sequence). CDR3 length: 12 residues. V lost 10 bases to trimming and J lost 7 bases, with 16 bases between them.

The chain combines TRBV28 with TRBJ1-5; D ambiguous. Trimming stripped 0 bases from V and 11 bases from J, with 8 bases between. Germline loops: CDR1 MDHEN, CDR2 SYDVKM. CDR3 length equals 12 residues. CDR3 protein: CASSLWARTQHF. CDR3 DNA sequence: TGTGCCAGCAGTTTATGGGCCCGAACCCAGCATTTT.

The chain is built from TRBV12-3 or TRBV12-4 and TRBJ1-1; D remains ambiguous. The CDR3 loop spans 15 amino acids. V shed 3 bases and J shed 5 bases, with 16 bases lying between them. DNA of the CDR3: TGTGCCAGCAGTTTTTTCAGACTAATTCGGACTGAAGCTTTCTTT. Amino acid sequence: CASSFFRLIRTEAFF.

V usage is TRBV20-1 and J usage is TRBJ2-1; the D gene could be TRBD1 or TRBD2 (5 bases each). Germline V CDR1 and CDR2: DFQATT, SNEGSKA (reference sequence). The CDR3 runs to 13 residues. In DNA, the CDR3 is TGCAGCGCCGGGACCCCGCCTTCGATTGAGCAGTTCTTC. Translation: CSAGTPPSIEQFF.

The chain recombines TRBV20-1 with TRBJ2-7; 9 nucleotides line up with TRBD1. The germline V gene has CDR1 DFQATT and CDR2 SNEGSKA (reference sequence). V was clipped by 2 bases and J by 6 bases; unmatched bases: 5. The CDR3 has 13 amino acids. The CDR3 region is CSARSGQGLEQYF. The DNA for the CDR3 is TGCAGTGCTAGATCTGGACAGGGGCTCGAGCAGTACTTC.

This clonotype was seen ten or more times. This chain joins TRBV7-8 and TRBJ2-1; 7 bases line up with TRBD2. V lost 5 bases and J lost 0; bases outside the gene matches: 7. CDR3 length: 16 residues. The germline gives CDR1 SGHVS, CDR2 FQNEAQ. CDR3 residues: CASSPEAGRSYNEQFF. The CDR3, as DNA: TGTGCCAGCAGCCCTGAAGCGGGACGCTCCTACAATGAGCAGTTCTTC.

This clonotype was detected many times. V usage is TRBV7-8 and J usage is TRBJ1-4; D gene unclear. Trimming removed 7 bases at V and 0 bases at J, with 9 bases between. This CDR3 contains 14 residues. Germline values: CDR1 SGHVS, CDR2 FQNEAQ. The CDR3 spells CASTAEATNEKLFF. As DNA, the CDR3 is TGTGCCAGCACGGCAGAGGCAACTAATGAAAAACTGTTTTTT.

The rearrangement uses TRBV18 and TRBJ1-6, with D possibly matching TRBD1 (5 bases). V was cut by 0 bases and J by 15 bases, with 9 bases left in between. The CDR3 spans 12 residues. The germline CDR1 and CDR2 sequences are KGHSH and LQKENI. This CDR3 is CASSPPSGLLHF. The DNA for the CDR3 is TGTGCCAGCTCACCACCGTCAGGGCTCCTCCACTTT.

The chain joins TRBV29-1 to TRBJ2-7; 7 positions agree with TRBD1. V lost 5 bases to trimming and J lost 2 bases; unmatched junction nucleotides: 6. Germline V lookup: CDR1 SQVTM, CDR2 ANQGSEA. This CDR3 has 13 residues. This CDR3 is CSVIDDRAYEQYF. In DNA form, the CDR3 reads TGCAGCGTTATCGACGACAGGGCCTACGAGCAGTACTTC.

CDR3 in amino acids: CASSLVGGTGMNTEAFF. As DNA, the CDR3 is TGTGCCAGCAGCTTGGTAGGAGGGACAGGGATGAACACTGAAGCTTTCTTT. The rearrangement joins TRBV5-6 to TRBJ1-1; 9 bases are shared with TRBD1. CDR3 length: 17 amino acids. Germline CDR1 is SGHDT and CDR2 is YYEEEE. Germline trimming cut 0 bases from V and 0 bases from J; bases unmatched to any gene: 6.

The chain recombines TRBV7-9 with TRBJ1-2; maybe TRBD1 (5 bases). Germline V CDR1 and CDR2: SEHNR, FQNEAQ (reference sequence). V lost 2 bases and J lost 4, with 11 bases in between. CDR3 length: 14 residues. The CDR3 protein is CASSLSGGVYGYTF. The CDR3 DNA is TGTGCCAGCAGCTTAAGTGGGGGAGTCTATGGCTACACCTTC.

In DNA, the CDR3 is TGCAGTGCCATGACTACCCGACCGTTCTTC. Translation gives CSAMTTRPFF. J is TRBJ2-1 and V is TRBV20-1; perhaps TRBD2 as D (5 bases). Per germline, CDR1 DFQATT and CDR2 SNEGSKA (reference sequence). The CDR3 has 10 residues. The ends were cut back, 6 bases at V and 15 bases at J, with 15 bases in the middle.

There are a few counts of this clonotype. The chain has TRBV20-1 and TRBJ1-1, with TRBD1 matching over 8 bases. Losses at the gene ends were 5 bases for V and 1 base for J; bases not matched to a gene: 6. This CDR3 is built from 14 residues. From germline, CDR1 is DFQATT and CDR2 SNEGSKA (reference sequence). CDR3 sequence: CSAADRAPNTEAFF. CDR3 DNA sequence: TGCAGTGCTGCGGACAGGGCCCCGAACACTGAAGCTTTCTTT.

This clonotype was seen a few times. The gene calls are TRBV4-1 and TRBJ2-6; tentative D call: TRBD2 (6 bases). The germline V gene has CDR1 MGHRA and CDR2 YSYEKL. V dropped 3 bases and J dropped 1 base, with 13 bases sitting between them. This CDR3 region has 17 residues. The CDR3 nucleotides are TGCGCCAGCAGCCAGGGGGACTCGGGGTCTGGGGCCAACGTCCTGACTTTC. Its translation: CASSQGDSGSGANVLTF.

The table lists this clonotype with a few counts. The chain carries TRBV11-2 and TRBJ2-7, with D unresolved. The V and J ends lost 6 bases and 6 bases respectively, with 21 bases between them. Germline CDR1 is SGHAT and CDR2 is FQNNGV. The CDR3 is made up of 15 amino acids. The CDR3, as DNA: TGTGCCAGCAGGTCCCCGGGCAGGCACCCTGGCGAGCAGTACTTC. As protein: CASRSPGRHPGEQYF.

The J gene is TRBJ2-1, the V gene TRBV7-2; D could derive from TRBD1 or TRBD2 (5 bases each). The CDR3 is 13 amino acids. The germline V and J ends were trimmed by 3 bases and 15 bases, with 18 bases remaining between them. Germline V gives CDR1 SGHTA, CDR2 FQGNSA. CDR3 region: CASSFEGRGSAFF. CDR3 sequence (DNA): TGTGCCAGCAGCTTTGAGGGGAGAGGGTCCGCGTTCTTC.

This clonotype was picked up many times. The V gene is TRBV7-2, the J gene TRBJ2-1; 7 positions agree with TRBD2. V dropped 5 bases and J dropped 2; count of bases not matched to a gene: 12. In germline, CDR1 is SGHTA, CDR2 FQGNSA. The CDR3 loop spans 17 amino acids. CDR3 sequence reads: CASSKTVAGVAYNEQFF. The CDR3 bases are TGTGCCAGCAGCAAAACCGTGGCGGGAGTAGCCTACAATGAGCAGTTCTTC.

This chain's CDR3 is CASSLGPGRVWEQYF. CDR3 in DNA: TGTGCCAGCAGCTTAGGCCCCGGCAGGGTTTGGGAGCAGTACTTC. This chain links TRBV7-2 with TRBJ2-7, with a weak D call TRBD1 (5 bases). Trimming removed 1 base from V and 7 bases from J, with 17 bases in between. CDR3 length: 15 residues. Germline V gene lookup returns CDR1 SGHTA and CDR2 FQGNSA. The whole variable domain, filled in from reference TRBV7-2 and TRBJ2-7, reads GAGVSQSPSNKVTEKGKDVELRCDPISGHTALYWYRQSLGQGLEFLIYFQGNSAPDKSGLPSDRFSAERTGGSVSTLTIQRTQQEDSAVYLCASSLGPGRVWEQYFGPGTRLTVT.

V is TRBV12-3 or TRBV12-4 and J is TRBJ1-5, with TRBD1 identical over 8 bases. The CDR3 spans 17 residues. The V and J ends lost 6 bases and 4 bases, in that order; junction bases with no gene match: 14. The CDR3 here is CASSTNRGGSGNQPQHF. CDR3 in DNA: TGTGCCAGCAGCACAAACAGGGGGGGCTCGGGAAATCAGCCCCAGCATTTT.

This rearrangement joins TRBV27 to TRBJ1-2, with D perhaps TRBD1 (6 bases). CDR1 is MNHEY and CDR2 is SMNVEV in the germline V gene (reference sequence). The CDR3 has 14 residues. The germline V and J ends were trimmed by 4 bases and 5 bases, with 14 bases remaining between them. CDR3 DNA: TGTGCCAGCAGTTCCCTACGACAGGCTTATGGCTACACCTTC. Translated: CASSSLRQAYGYTF.